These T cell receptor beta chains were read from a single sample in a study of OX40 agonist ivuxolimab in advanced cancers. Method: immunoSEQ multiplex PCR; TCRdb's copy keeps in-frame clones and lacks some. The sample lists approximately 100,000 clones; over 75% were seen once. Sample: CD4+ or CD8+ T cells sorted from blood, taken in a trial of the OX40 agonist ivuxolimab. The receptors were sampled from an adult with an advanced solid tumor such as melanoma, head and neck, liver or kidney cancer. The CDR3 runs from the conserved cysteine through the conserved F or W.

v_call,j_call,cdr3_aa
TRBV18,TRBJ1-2,CASQAGFLTYGYTF
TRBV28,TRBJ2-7,CASSFLAIPYEQYF
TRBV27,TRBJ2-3,CASSLAGGRDTQYF
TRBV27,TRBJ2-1,CASSDDITGNNEQFF
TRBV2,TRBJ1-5,CASRYRGGSNQPQHF
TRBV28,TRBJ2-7,CASRLGGPGLSGYEQYF
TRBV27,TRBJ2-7,CASALGGRSGQGTYEQYF
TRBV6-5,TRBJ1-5,CASSSRNLQPQHF
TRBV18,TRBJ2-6,CASSPGTIESGSGANVLTF
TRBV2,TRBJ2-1,CASRKEGQPHNEQFF
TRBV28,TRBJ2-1,CASRGSGSYNEQFF
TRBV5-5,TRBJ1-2,CASSLEADLYGYTF
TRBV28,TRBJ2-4,CASSLGGSTNIQYF
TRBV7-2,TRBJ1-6,CASSLGGTGYSPLHF
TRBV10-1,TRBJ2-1,CASSATTLAPNEQFF
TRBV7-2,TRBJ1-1,CASRYGGVAEAFF
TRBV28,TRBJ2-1,CASRQIGSNEQFF
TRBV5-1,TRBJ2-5,CASSQGQDQETQYF
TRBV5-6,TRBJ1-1,CASSPTWNTEAFF
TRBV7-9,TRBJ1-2,CASSSPLGGQGNYGYTF
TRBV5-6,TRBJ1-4,CASSFHQTPGRGEKLFF
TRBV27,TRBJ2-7,CASRPGTSGYEQYF
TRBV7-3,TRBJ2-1,CASSLNPSGSWNEQFF
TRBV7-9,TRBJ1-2,CASNKAGEGYTF
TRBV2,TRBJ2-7,CASRASYEQYF
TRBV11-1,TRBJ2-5,CASSSRQGSRETQYF
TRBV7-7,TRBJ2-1,CASSPIGTSDNEQFF
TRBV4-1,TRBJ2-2,CASGIQGSDTGELFF
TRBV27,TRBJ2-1,CASSLAGGNEQFF
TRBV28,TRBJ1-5,CASRPGDRAYQPQHF
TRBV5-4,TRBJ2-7,CASNLGTGGSYEQYF
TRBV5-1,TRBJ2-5,CASRIGQQATQYF
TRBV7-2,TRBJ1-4,CASSLTGGEWEKLFF
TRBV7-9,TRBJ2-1,CASSLDATYNEQFF
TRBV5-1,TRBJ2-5,CASSSGSPSGETQYF
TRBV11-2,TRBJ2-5,CASSLETLHQETQYF
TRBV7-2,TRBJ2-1,CASTPGIAGKYNEQFF
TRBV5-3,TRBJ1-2,CARSLDGREEYGYTF
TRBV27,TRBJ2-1,CASGDRDRFYEQFF
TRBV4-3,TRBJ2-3,CASSQRHRASTDTQYF
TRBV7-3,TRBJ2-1,CASSLGGSGIYNEQFF